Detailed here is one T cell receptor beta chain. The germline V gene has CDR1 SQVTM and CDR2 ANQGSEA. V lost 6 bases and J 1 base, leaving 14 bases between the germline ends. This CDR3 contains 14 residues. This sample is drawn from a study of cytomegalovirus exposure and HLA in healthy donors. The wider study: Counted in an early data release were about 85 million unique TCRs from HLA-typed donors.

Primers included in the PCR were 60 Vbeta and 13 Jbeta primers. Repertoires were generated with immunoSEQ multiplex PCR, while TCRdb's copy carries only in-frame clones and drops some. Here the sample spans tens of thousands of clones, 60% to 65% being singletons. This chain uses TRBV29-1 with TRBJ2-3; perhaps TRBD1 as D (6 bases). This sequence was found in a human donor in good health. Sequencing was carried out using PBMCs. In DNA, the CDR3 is TGCAGCGTAATTCCCCGGACAGGCACAGATACGCAGTATTTT. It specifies CSVIPRTGTDTQYF.